This TCR beta chain was obtained from a study of vaccination effects on CD4 cells after COVID-19. Study details: Vaccine administered to participants consisted of two doses of either BNT162b2 or mRNA-1273.

V lost 2 bases and J lost 4, with 14 bases in between. This CDR3 spans 16 amino acids. CDR1 and CDR2 from the germline V gene are KGHSH and LQKENI. With the ViraFEST assay, the study expanded antigen-specific CD4+ T cells using viral peptide pools, then sequenced them. At the end of about 10 days of culture, CD4+ T cells were isolated. IL-2 medium took the place of half the medium on both days 3 and 7. The method was immunoSEQ multiplex PCR; TCRdb's version includes in-frame clones alone and lacks a portion of them. Of approximately 30,000 clones listed, about 72% are singletons. A note on this clone: Its antigen is undetermined.

The specimen comprised CD4+ T cells from PBMCs cultured with HCoV-229E spike peptides, sampled before COVID-19 vaccination. This receptor was identified in a human donor who received a COVID-19 vaccine. The genes are TRBV18 and TRBJ2-2; perhaps D is TRBD1 or TRBD2 (5 bases each). CDR3 sequence: CASSPGPGTGTGELFF. Here the CDR3 DNA reads TGTGCCAGCTCACCAGGCCCCGGGACGGGCACCGGGGAGCTGTTTTTT.